Below, 28 T cell receptor beta chains from the same sample are listed, as sequenced in a study of early T cells in non-severe SARS-CoV-2 infection. A single record per CDR3 protein comes from TCRdb applying MiXCR to the 5' RACE reads. The sample has some 85,000 distinct CDR3 sequences, roughly an eighth seen once. The sequenced sample was whole blood. All receptors derive from an adult who was a healthcare worker with PCR-confirmed SARS-CoV-2 infection or an uninfected control (not recorded which).

This clonotype was counted ten times or more. This chain uses TRBV5-1 with TRBJ2-7; 10 bases are a match to TRBD2. The germline V gene encodes CDR1 SGHRS and CDR2 YFSETQ. The V gene end was trimmed by 1 base and the J gene end by 2 bases; junction bases not matched to a gene: 3. The CDR3 is 15 residues long. CDR3 residues: CASSLTLAGTYEQYF. In DNA form, the CDR3 reads TGCGCCAGCAGCTTGACACTAGCGGGAACCTACGAGCAGTACTTC. Using reference TRBV5-1 and TRBJ2-7 for the parts outside the CDR3, the full variable domain is KAGVTQTPRYLIKTRGQQVTLSCSPISGHRSVSWYQQTPGQGLQFLFEYFSETQRNKGNFPGRFSGRQFSNSRSEMNVSTLELGDSALYLCASSLTLAGTYEQYFGPGTRLTVT.

This clonotype appeared many times. V and J are TRBV29-1 and TRBJ1-5, with D hard to call. CDR1 and CDR2 (germline): SQVTM, ANQGSEA. The CDR3 sequence is 13 residues long. Trimming took 4 bases from V and 4 from J, leaving 11 bases between them. In DNA, the CDR3 is TGCAGCGTTGGGGGTTACGGAAATCAGCCCCAGCATTTT. It specifies CSVGGYGNQPQHF.

This clonotype was detected a few times. The chain couples TRBV29-1 to TRBJ2-1, with unresolved D. The CDR3 has 13 amino acids. V lost 7 bases, J lost 2 bases, and 12 bases lay in between. Germline V CDR1 and CDR2: SQVTM, ANQGSEA. The CDR3 sequence: CSAFLVAYNEQFF. The CDR3 DNA reads TGCAGCGCTTTCCTAGTCGCCTACAATGAGCAGTTCTTC.

V and J are TRBV7-2 and TRBJ1-4, with D uncertain. Germline V gene data show CDR1 as SGHTA and CDR2 as FQGNSA. This CDR3 is built from 15 residues. V was cut by 4 bases and J by 1 base, with 10 bases left in between. CDR3 bases: TGTGCCAGCAGCTACCCCCGAGGAACTAATGAAAAACTGTTTTTT. Translating it yields CASSYPRGTNEKLFF. Full variable domain (rest looked up from reference TRBV7-2 and TRBJ1-4): GAGVSQSPSNKVTEKGKDVELRCDPISGHTALYWYRQSLGQGLEFLIYFQGNSAPDKSGLPSDRFSAERTGGSVSTLTIQRTQQEDSAVYLCASSYPRGTNEKLFFGSGTQLSVL.

This clonotype was picked up many times. The V and J genes are TRBV7-8 and TRBJ2-5, with D perhaps matching TRBD1 (5 bases). The V end lost 5 bases, the J end lost 7 bases, and 17 bases lay between the germline ends. Germline V gene data show CDR1 as SGHVS and CDR2 as FQNEAQ. The CDR3 is made up of 14 amino acids. For the CDR3, the DNA is TGTGCCAGCAGCGCCTCCGACAGTTACGGGACCCAGTACTTC. This gives the protein CASSASDSYGTQYF.

Comments on this clonotype: A read error is possible here, since a much larger clone lies one base away. The rearrangement links TRBV20-1 to TRBJ2-5; possibly TRBD2 for D (6 bases). The germline CDR1 and CDR2 sequences are DFQATT and SNEGSKA (reference sequence). The CDR3 has 16 residues. The CDR3 DNA reads as TGCAGTGCTTTCCCCGGGCTGCCGGGACTGCAAGGGACCCAGTACTTC. Residues: CSAFPGLPGLQGTQYF.

There are many counts of this clonotype. The rearrangement uses TRBV5-1 and TRBJ2-7, with 7 nucleotides matching TRBD1. Germline-derived CDR1 and CDR2 are SGHRS and YFSETQ. V shed 1 base and J 1 base; nucleotides not matched to a gene: 2. This CDR3 comprises 14 residues. CDR3 bases: TGCGCCAGCAGCTTGAGGACAGGTTCCTACGAGCAGTACTTC. Amino acid sequence: CASSLRTGSYEQYF.

Notes on this clonotype: Germline and junction disagree at one end, which may indicate a read error. The chain combines TRBV12-3 or TRBV12-4 with TRBJ1-6; D is unclear. The CDR3 covers 15 residues. The CDR3 loop is CASSFHGDYNSPIHF. CDR3 coding DNA: TGTGCCAGCAGTTTTCACGGGGATTATAATTCACCCATCCACTTT.

This clonotype came up many times. The V and J genes are TRBV6-5 and TRBJ1-3, with D maybe TRBD1 (5 bases). V lost 8 bases and J 0 bases, leaving 17 bases between the germline ends. Germline CDR1 and CDR2: MNHEY and SVGAGI. The CDR3 is made up of 16 amino acids. In nucleotides, the CDR3 is TGTGCCAGCGGCAGGGTACCGGGACCCTCTGGAAACACCATATATTTT. Translating it yields CASGRVPGPSGNTIYF.

This clonotype has just a few counts. The chain uses TRBV29-1 and TRBJ2-7, with a possible D match to TRBD2 (6 bases). From germline, CDR1 is SQVTM and CDR2 ANQGSEA. The V end lost 6 bases, the J end lost 12 bases, and 18 bases lay between the germline ends. The CDR3 extends over 11 amino acids. The CDR3 is CSVSKDGSLYF. Here the CDR3 DNA reads TGCAGCGTCTCCAAAGACGGGAGTCTGTACTTC.

In this sample, this clonotype turned up a few times. This chain joins TRBV10-2 and TRBJ1-1; the D gene is possibly TRBD1 (5 bases). Trimming shortened V by 7 bases and J by 2 bases, and 11 bases separated the two germline ends. Germline CDR1 WSHSY, CDR2 SAAADI. The CDR3 totals 13 residues. CDR3 DNA sequence: TGCGCCAGCAAAGTAGGGGCAAACACTGAAGCTTTCTTT. Translation gives CASKVGANTEAFF.

Ten or more counts support this clonotype. The chain carries TRBV5-4 and TRBJ1-1; tentatively, D is TRBD1 (6 bases). There are 16 residues in the CDR3. Trimming pared 5 bases from V and 3 bases from J, leaving 20 bases between. Per germline, CDR1 SGHNT and CDR2 YYREEE (reference sequence). CDR3 amino acids: CASSPGGASGDTEAFF. As DNA, the CDR3 is TGTGCCAGCAGTCCCGGGGGCGCTTCCGGGGACACTGAAGCTTTCTTT.

This clonotype was seen more than once but under ten times. The chain links TRBV20-1 to TRBJ1-3, with D perhaps TRBD1 (6 bases). CDR1 is DFQATT and CDR2 is SNEGSKA in the germline V gene (reference sequence). The CDR3 extends over 17 amino acids. With 6 bases removed from V and 1 base from J, the gap between germline ends came to 22 bases. The CDR3 loop reads CSAPKGGGAISGNTIYF. The CDR3 DNA follows: TGCAGTGCACCAAAAGGCGGGGGCGCCATATCTGGAAACACCATATATTTT.

The chain links TRBV10-1 to TRBJ2-1, with D possibly being TRBD2 (6 bases). CDR1 is WNHNN and CDR2 is SYGVQD in the germline V gene (reference sequence). CDR3 length: 14 amino acids. V was clipped by 2 bases and J by 10 bases, with 15 bases between them. The CDR3 here is CASSEGGLFVEQFF. The CDR3 nucleotides are TGCGCCAGCAGTGAGGGGGGACTTTTCGTGGAGCAGTTCTTC.

This clonotype was counted many times. CDR3 in amino acids: CASSIVFQGRDIQYF. The CDR3 nucleotides are TGTGCCAGTAGTATAGTATTCCAGGGAAGGGACATTCAGTACTTC. J is TRBJ2-4 and V is TRBV19; a weak D match, TRBD1 (5 bases). V lost 1 base to trimming and J lost 8 bases, with 15 bases between them. This CDR3 spans 15 amino acids. CDR1 is LNHDA, CDR2 SQIVND, per germline (reference sequence).

This clonotype was counted only a few times. CDR3 sequence: CASSPQGANTGELFF. Here the CDR3 DNA reads TGTGCCAGCAGCCCACAGGGGGCGAACACCGGGGAGCTGTTTTTT. This chain links TRBV7-9 with TRBJ2-2; TRBD1 matches 8 bases. V gave up 5 bases and J gave up 0 bases; unmatched junction bases: 2. CDR3 length: 15 amino acids. From germline, CDR1 is SEHNR and CDR2 FQNEAQ (reference sequence).

This clonotype came up a few times. The V gene is TRBV29-1, the J gene TRBJ2-1; D ambiguous. CDR3 size: 13 residues. Germline values: CDR1 SQVTM, CDR2 ANQGSEA. V was clipped by 5 bases and J by 0 bases, with 8 bases between them. The CDR3 nucleotides are TGCAGCGTTCCATCCAGCTCCTACAATGAGCAGTTCTTC. Amino acid sequence: CSVPSSSYNEQFF.

This clonotype was seen a handful of times. The CDR3 coding sequence is TGTGCCACCCTATTGAGATTCTCCTACGAGCAGTACTTC. This codes for CATLLRFSYEQYF. The chain links TRBV6-5 to TRBJ2-7; D is ambiguous. The V end lost 10 bases, the J end lost 0 bases, and 13 bases lay between the germline ends. Germline CDR1 MNHEY, CDR2 SVGAGI. The CDR3 runs to 13 residues.

This clonotype has ten or more counts. The chain uses TRBV20-1 and TRBJ2-5; perhaps TRBD2 as D (6 bases). The CDR3 is made up of 13 amino acids. CDR1 DFQATT and CDR2 SNEGSKA come from the germline V gene (reference sequence). V was cut by 6 bases and J by 4 bases, with 15 bases left in between. DNA of the CDR3: TGCAGTGCCCAAGTGATCGGGGGAGAGACCCAGTACTTC. The encoded protein is CSAQVIGGETQYF.

This clonotype was detected ten times or more. The chain is built from TRBV19 and TRBJ2-1; TRBD1 matches 9 bases. J gave up 3 bases and V 3 bases, and 9 bases lay outside the gene matches. Per germline, CDR1 LNHDA and CDR2 SQIVND (reference sequence). CDR3 length equals 17 residues. The CDR3 region is CASSIRDRVFGYNEQFF. CDR3 sequence (DNA): TGTGCCAGTAGTATCCGGGACAGGGTTTTTGGCTACAATGAGCAGTTCTTC. Full variable domain (remainder filled in from reference TRBV19 and TRBJ2-1): DGGITQSPKYLFRKEGQNVTLSCEQNLNHDAMYWYRQDPGQGLRLIYYSQIVNDFQKGDIAEGYSVSREKKESFPLTVTSAQKNPTAFYLCASSIRDRVFGYNEQFFGPGTRLTVL.

About this clonotype: This may be a read error, as it is one base from a much larger clone. V usage is TRBV5-1 and J usage is TRBJ1-1, with TRBD1 as a possible D gene (5 bases). The CDR3 covers 15 residues. Per germline, CDR1 SGHRS and CDR2 YFSETQ. This CDR3 is CVSRENTAGWTEAFF. The DNA of the CDR3 is TGCGTCAGCAGGGAGAACACAGCAGGGTGGACTGAAGCTTTCTTT.

The chain employs TRBV2 and TRBJ1-5; D is possibly TRBD1 (5 bases). Germline loops: CDR1 SNHLY, CDR2 FYNNEI. The ends were cut back, 7 bases at V and 0 bases at J, with 7 bases in the middle. The CDR3 runs to 13 residues. The CDR3 loop is CASMGDSNQPQHF. The CDR3 DNA follows: TGTGCCAGCATGGGGGATAGCAATCAGCCCCAGCATTTT.

This clonotype appeared many times. This rearrangement joins TRBV24-1 to TRBJ2-1, with D perhaps matching TRBD2 (6 bases). The CDR3 is 15 amino acids. Trimming shortened V by 0 bases and J by 9 bases, and 14 bases separated the two germline ends. Germline-derived CDR1 and CDR2 are KGHDR and SFDVKD. CDR3 bases: TGTGCCACCAGTGATTTGAAGGGTTGGGGAGGTGAGCAGTTCTTC. This codes for CATSDLKGWGGEQFF.

This clonotype was seen at least ten times. CDR3 nucleotides: TGTGCCAGCAGCTCCGTCGGGATCAGGGGGCGTAGCACCGGGGAGCTGTTTTTT. Translation: CASSSVGIRGRSTGELFF. The chain combines TRBV11-2 with TRBJ2-2; TRBD1 aligns across 8 bases. Germline CDR1 reads SGHAT; CDR2 reads FQNNGV. Germline trimming cut 4 bases from V and 4 bases from J; bases unmatched to any gene: 14. The CDR3 is made up of 18 amino acids.

This clonotype was detected many times. The genes are TRBV10-1 and TRBJ2-1; D perhaps matches TRBD1 (5 bases). The CDR3 covers 12 residues. CDR1 is WNHNN, CDR2 SYGVQD, per germline (reference sequence). V was pared by 5 bases and J by 5 bases, with 7 bases between. This CDR3 is CASSLQDNEQFF. CDR3 DNA: TGCGCCAGCAGTTTACAGGACAATGAGCAGTTCTTC.

This clonotype was counted ten times or more. V gene TRBV9 combines with J gene TRBJ1-6, with 12 bases fitting TRBD1. Germline loops: CDR1 SGDLS, CDR2 YYNGEE. CDR3 size: 18 residues. J gave up 7 bases and V 0 bases, and 8 bases lay outside the gene matches. Here the CDR3 reads CASSVATGTGGVNSPLHF. In nucleotides, the CDR3 is TGTGCCAGCAGCGTAGCAACCGGGACAGGGGGCGTGAATTCACCCCTCCACTTT.

This clonotype was observed many times. This chain joins TRBV6-1 and TRBJ1-2, with 7 nucleotides matching TRBD1. The CDR3 sequence is 15 residues long. V shed 6 bases and J 3 bases; nucleotides not matched to a gene: 10. CDR1 and CDR2 (germline): MNHNS, SASEGT. CDR3 nucleotides: TGTGCCAGCAGGCCCAACAGGGGCAGAGACTATGGCTACACCTTC. As protein: CASRPNRGRDYGYTF.

This clonotype has at least ten counts. The chain is built from TRBV18 and TRBJ2-7; no firm D call. Trimming removed 6 bases from V and 2 bases from J, with 8 bases in between. The CDR3 totals 12 residues. Germline V CDR1 and CDR2: KGHSH, LQKENI. DNA for the CDR3: TGTGCCAGCTCTACGGAAACCTACGAGCAGTACTTC. It encodes CASSTETYEQYF.